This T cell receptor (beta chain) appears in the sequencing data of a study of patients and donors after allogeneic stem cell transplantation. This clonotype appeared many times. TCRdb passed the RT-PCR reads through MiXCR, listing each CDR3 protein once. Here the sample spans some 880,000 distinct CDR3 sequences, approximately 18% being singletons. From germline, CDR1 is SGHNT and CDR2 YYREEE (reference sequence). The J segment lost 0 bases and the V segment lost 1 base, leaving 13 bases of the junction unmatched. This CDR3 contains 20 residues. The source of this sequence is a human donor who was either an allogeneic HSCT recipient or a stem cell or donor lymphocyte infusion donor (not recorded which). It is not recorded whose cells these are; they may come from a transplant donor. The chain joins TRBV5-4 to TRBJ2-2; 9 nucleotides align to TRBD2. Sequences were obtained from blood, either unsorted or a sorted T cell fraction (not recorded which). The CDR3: CASSLRARASGMANTGELFF. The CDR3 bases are TGTGCCAGCAGCTTGAGGGCTAGGGCTAGCGGGATGGCGAACACCGGGGAGCTGTTTTTT.